The rows below give T cell receptor beta chains drawn from one sample of a study of blood T cell repertoires in COVID-19. Measured with immunoSEQ multiplex PCR; TCRdb has only the in-frame clones, and not every one. Of about 130,000 clones in the sample, roughly 71% were seen once. Material: peripheral blood. The receptor source for this set is a man older than 75 with acute or convalescent COVID-19. CDR3s include the opening cysteine and the closing phenylalanine or tryptophan.

v_gene	len	j_gene	CDR3aa
TRBV6-6	16	TRBJ2-5	CASRIAGGPSPETQYF
TRBV6-5	14	TRBJ2-7	CASSPPGGSNEQYF
TRBV27	13	TRBJ2-4	CASSFLQGNIQYF
TRBV5-7	15	TRBJ1-2	CASRRGRIANYGYTF
TRBV6-5	15	TRBJ1-2	CASRKQGVESYGYTF
TRBV5-1	15	TRBJ1-1	CASSPLGGADTEAFF
TRBV19	17	TRBJ1-3	CASNYRDRAHSGNTIYF
TRBV6-5	12	TRBJ1-1	CASSSLAGEAFF
TRBV11-2	15	TRBJ2-7	CASSFRQGTLLGQYF
TRBV4-3	14	TRBJ2-2	CASSPSDYTGELFF
TRBV6-1	14	TRBJ1-4	CASSETGHGEKLFF
TRBV14	13	TRBJ2-1	CASSQGGAGKQFF
TRBV25-1	12	TRBJ1-2	CASSVTGNGYTF
TRBV20-1	12	TRBJ1-2	CSASPTDFGYTF
TRBV4-3	14	TRBJ1-1	CASSQGRGGTEAFF
TRBV5-1	19	TRBJ2-1	CASSFTYAGQAGFYNEQFF
TRBV29-1	13	TRBJ1-4	CSVGTGTDEKLFF
TRBV2	14	TRBJ1-1	CASSEMGEGTEAFF
TRBV13	12	TRBJ2-7	CASSLGGGSQYF
TRBV7-9	13	TRBJ1-5	CASSLGGYQPQHF
TRBV3-1/TRBV3-2	13	TRBJ1-1	CASSQGQGFEAFF
TRBV11-2	13	TRBJ2-5	CASSPGTTATQYF
TRBV6-1	16	TRBJ2-5	CASSAILAGGRETQYF
TRBV9	16	TRBJ2-5	CASSVRPSGGKETQYF
TRBV30	13	TRBJ1-2	CAWSRWEQEGYTF
TRBV9	14	TRBJ2-7	CASSVSDRDYEQYF
TRBV30	13	TRBJ2-5	CAWRAHRGETQYF
TRBV6-6	11	TRBJ1-1	CASGTTGGAFF
TRBV4-1	15	TRBJ2-1	CASSQRLAGYNEQFF
TRBV5-1	14	TRBJ1-6	CASSLLQGESPLHF
TRBV9	16	TRBJ1-1	CASSGRTGTDNTEAFF
TRBV27	14	TRBJ2-7	CASRYRDPSYEQYF
TRBV12-3/TRBV12-4	13	TRBJ1-6	CASSLGGGSPLHF
TRBV19	15	TRBJ1-5	CASSTSQGINQPQHF
TRBV2	13	TRBJ2-3	CASRKTNTDTQYF
TRBV2	15	TRBJ2-2	CASNLEGAGTGELFF
TRBV6-6	13	TRBJ2-5	CASSLGTGYTQYF
TRBV11-2	16	TRBJ2-7	CASSRIGGTGGYEQYF
TRBV9	16	TRBJ1-2	CASSAPQTGGVYGYTF
TRBV4-2	14	TRBJ2-5	CASSQQDSQETQYF
TRBV5-1	14	TRBJ2-3	CASSPDRFRDTQYF
TRBV2	15	TRBJ2-3	CASLALAGGTDTQYF
TRBV6-5	15	TRBJ2-7	CASSRNSGGNYEQYF
TRBV3-1/TRBV3-2	14	TRBJ1-1	CASRLGQMNTEAFF
TRBV2	19	TRBJ2-2	CASSDLGLAGGLNAGELFF
TRBV28	17	TRBJ1-4	CASRQRTGGPTNEKLFF